A single sample gave rise to the 17 T cell receptor beta chains below, sequenced in a study of siplizumab effects on memory and regulatory T cells. TCRdb's copy holds only in-frame clones and misses some; the assay was immunoSEQ multiplex PCR. This table has 85,000 to 120,000 clones, approximately 90% appearing once. Sequencing was performed on CD4+ T cells sorted from blood. All receptors derive from a human donor in good health.

The CDR3 DNA sequence: TGTGCCAGCTACCACGCGGGGAGCGGGCCAATTTACGAGCAGTACTTC. The encoded protein is CASYHAGSGPIYEQYF. This chain connects TRBV6-7 to TRBJ2-7; tentatively, D is TRBD2 (6 bases). TRBV6-7 is identified as an open reading frame with a role that is uncertain. V gave up 8 bases and J gave up 4 bases, with 24 bases separating them. This CDR3 contains 16 residues.

The CDR3 protein is CASSERSQGNTIYF. CDR3 nucleotide sequence: TGTGCCAGCAGTGAACGTTCACAGGGGAACACCATATATTTT. The J gene is TRBJ1-3, the V gene TRBV6-1, with 7 bases that match TRBD1. In germline, CDR1 is MNHNS, CDR2 SASEGT. The V segment lost 2 bases and the J segment 7 bases; nucleotides outside the gene matches: 5. The CDR3 has 14 amino acids.

The chain carries TRBV2 and TRBJ2-1; 7 bases are shared with TRBD2. V was clipped by 5 bases and J by 4 bases; unmatched bases: 8. From germline, CDR1 is SNHLY and CDR2 FYNNEI. The CDR3 runs to 15 residues. CDR3 bases: TGTGCCAGCAGTTATGTGGGAGGGCCGTACAATGAGCAGTTCTTC. Its protein is CASSYVGGPYNEQFF.

The chain employs TRBV9 and TRBJ2-1, with TRBD2 matching over 11 bases. CDR1 SGDLS and CDR2 YYNGEE come from the germline V gene. V lost 3 bases to trimming and J lost 3 bases; unmatched junction nucleotides: 5. The length of the CDR3 is 16 residues. The CDR3 is CASSGPGLAVYNEQFF. Here the CDR3 DNA reads TGTGCCAGCAGCGGACCGGGACTAGCGGTCTACAATGAGCAGTTCTTC.

The chain is built from TRBV11-3 and TRBJ2-4; TRBD2 aligns across 11 bases. Germline lookup yields CDR1 SGHNT and CDR2 YENEEA. V lost 5 bases and J lost 9; bases outside the gene matches: 15. The CDR3 contains 17 residues. In DNA form, the CDR3 reads TGTGCCAGCAGCCCCGGGACTAGCGGAACCCGAGGGGTCATTCAGTACTTC. It is translated as CASSPGTSGTRGVIQYF.

This clone was detected only once. J is TRBJ2-3 and V is TRBV19, with 13 bases matching TRBD2. V shed 5 bases, J shed 8 bases, and the junction held 13 bases outside the gene matches. The CDR3 has 17 amino acids. Germline V lookup: CDR1 LNHDA, CDR2 SQIVND (reference sequence). In DNA, the CDR3 is TGTGCCAGTAGTCCCCGACTAGCGGGGGGCCACATGAGTACGCAGTATTTT. Translating it yields CASSPRLAGGHMSTQYF.

CDR3 sequence: CASTQGQGGGTGELFF. For the CDR3, the DNA is TGTGCCAGCACCCAGGGACAGGGCGGTGGGACCGGGGAGCTGTTTTTT. V is TRBV6-6 and J is TRBJ2-2, with 9 bases matching TRBD1. CDR3 length: 16 residues. The junction had 11 bases not matched to a gene; V was cut back by 7 bases and J by 5 bases. CDR1 and CDR2 (germline): MNHNY, SVGAGI (reference sequence).

The chain combines TRBV11-2 with TRBJ2-2; D perhaps matches TRBD1 (7 bases). Trimming took 3 bases from V and 1 from J, leaving 18 bases between them. Germline V gene data show CDR1 as SGHAT and CDR2 as FQNNGV. The length of the CDR3 is 18 residues. The chain's CDR3 is CASSFSGGGFGNTGELFF. CDR3 DNA: TGTGCCAGCAGCTTTTCAGGGGGAGGATTCGGGAACACCGGGGAGCTGTTTTTT.

This chain joins TRBV7-8 and TRBJ1-2; the D gene is possibly TRBD1 (6 bases). The germline V gene encodes CDR1 SGHVS and CDR2 FQNEAQ. CDR3 size: 14 residues. V was cut by 2 bases and J by 4 bases, with 11 bases left in between. The CDR3 nucleotides read TGTGCCAGCAGCTTAAACCCCAGGGGCTATGGCTACACCTTC. Translation: CASSLNPRGYGYTF.

The chain carries TRBV28 and TRBJ2-7; D is ambiguous. Trimming cost V 2 bases and J 3 bases, with 5 bases left between them. The CDR3 is 12 residues long. The germline V gene has CDR1 MDHEN and CDR2 SYDVKM. In DNA form, the CDR3 reads TGTGCCAGCAGTTTAGGGCACTACGAGCAGTACTTC. Translated, it gives CASSLGHYEQYF.

The rearrangement joins TRBV5-4 to TRBJ1-2; D not resolved. Per the germline V gene, CDR1 is SGHNT and CDR2 is YYREEE (reference sequence). The CDR3 loop spans 15 amino acids. Trimming stripped 5 bases from V and 0 bases from J, with 14 bases between. CDR3 coding DNA: TGTGCCAGCAGGCCACCGGGAACTGCTAACTATGGCTACACCTTC. It specifies CASRPPGTANYGYTF.

The chain is built from TRBV7-3 and TRBJ1-6; D unresolved. Germline values: CDR1 SGHTA, CDR2 FQGTGA. Trimming cost V 8 bases and J 9 bases, with 20 bases left between them. The CDR3 is 15 residues long. CDR3 in amino acids: CASGRGSGVFSPLHF. The CDR3 DNA follows: TGTGCCAGCGGGAGAGGATCGGGAGTTTTTTCACCCCTCCACTTT. The full variable domain, completed using reference TRBV7-3 and TRBJ1-6, is GAGVSQTPSNKVTEKGKYVELRCDPISGHTALYWYRQSLGQGPEFLIYFQGTGAADDSGLPNDRFFAVRPEGSVSTLKIQRTERGDSAVYLCASGRGSGVFSPLHFGNGTRLTVT.

The rearrangement uses TRBV5-1 and TRBJ1-2, with D perhaps TRBD1 (5 bases). This CDR3 is 13 amino acids long. Looked up from germline, CDR1 is SGHRS and CDR2 is YFSETQ. Between the trimmed V and J ends, which lost 5 bases and 2 bases, there was a span of 10 bases. The DNA for the CDR3 is TGCGCCAGCAGTTCCGGGGGGAACTATGGCTACACCTTC. Translated, it gives CASSSGGNYGYTF.

The gene calls are TRBV11-2 and TRBJ1-1; perhaps TRBD1 as D (5 bases). V was clipped by 5 bases and J by 10 bases, with 20 bases between them. The CDR3 length is 14 residues. Germline lookup yields CDR1 SGHAT and CDR2 FQNNGV. CDR3 in amino acids: CASSTDGAGRRAFF. The CDR3 DNA reads TGTGCCAGCAGCACAGACGGGGCCGGCCGAAGAGCTTTCTTT.

This clone appeared a few times. The chain combines TRBV5-1 with TRBJ2-1; tentatively, D is TRBD1 or TRBD2 (5 bases each). Trimming took 0 bases from V and 0 from J, leaving 13 bases between them. CDR1 is SGHRS, CDR2 YFSETQ, per germline. This CDR3 is 17 amino acids long. The CDR3 coding sequence is TGCGCCAGCAGCTTGGGGGACCTCCCGGGCTCCTACAATGAGCAGTTCTTC. This encodes CASSLGDLPGSYNEQFF.

V is TRBV30 and J is TRBJ2-5; 9 nucleotides line up with TRBD1. This CDR3 has 13 amino acids. Per germline, CDR1 GTSNPN and CDR2 SVGIG (reference sequence). The V and J ends lost 3 bases and 4 bases, in that order; junction bases with no gene match: 3. The CDR3 is CAWRDRGRETQYF. The CDR3 coding sequence is TGTGCCTGGAGGGACAGGGGAAGAGAGACCCAGTACTTC.

This sequence joins TRBV7-9 and TRBJ2-7; D not resolved. The CDR3 totals 15 residues. Germline V CDR1 and CDR2: SEHNR, FQNEAQ (reference sequence). The germline V and J ends were trimmed by 5 bases and 0 bases, with 14 bases remaining between them. CDR3 bases: TGTGCCAGCAGCCCAACCCAGGTGGCCTCCTACGAGCAGTACTTC. As protein: CASSPTQVASYEQYF.